This TCR beta chain was captured by sequencing in a study of vaccination effects on CD4 cells after COVID-19. Here immunoSEQ multiplex PCR was the method, and the copy in TCRdb shows in-frame clones only, minus some. The sample holds under 65,000 clones, 80% to 85% seen once. Germline assignment: CDR1 GTSNPN and CDR2 SVGIG (reference sequence). Trimming took 0 bases from V and 5 from J, leaving 9 bases between them. The CDR3 extends over 13 amino acids. Note on this clone: As yet, its antigen is unknown.

Antigen-specific CD4+ T cells were expanded (with viral peptide pools) by the ViraFEST assay ahead of sequencing. Following a roughly 10-day culture, CD4+ T cells were purified. This receptor was identified in a human donor who received a COVID-19 vaccine. This specimen consisted of CD4+ T cells from PBMCs cultured with HCoV-229E spike peptides, obtained before COVID-19 vaccination. The chain links TRBV30 to TRBJ2-3; no clear D. The CDR3 sequence: CAWSVPLRDTQYF. CDR3 DNA sequence: TGTGCCTGGAGTGTACCCTTACGAGATACGCAGTATTTT.